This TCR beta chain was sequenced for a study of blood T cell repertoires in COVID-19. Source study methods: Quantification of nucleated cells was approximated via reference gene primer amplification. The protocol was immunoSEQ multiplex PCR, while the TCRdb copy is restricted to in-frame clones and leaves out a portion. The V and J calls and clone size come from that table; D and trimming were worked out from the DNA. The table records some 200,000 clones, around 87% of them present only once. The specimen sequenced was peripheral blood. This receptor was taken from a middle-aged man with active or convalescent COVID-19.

CDR3 residues: CASSLHLDRDDQPQHF. Written as DNA, the CDR3 is TGTGCCAGCAGCCTCCACCTTGACAGGGACGATCAGCCCCAGCATTTT. The rearrangement uses TRBV7-2 and TRBJ1-5; 7 positions match TRBD1. CDR3 size: 16 residues. Germline assignment: CDR1 SGHTA and CDR2 FQGNSA. Trimming removed 5 bases from V and 5 bases from J; junction bases left unmatched: 12.